Listed here are 14 T cell receptor beta chains from one sample, sequenced in a study of OX40 agonist ivuxolimab in advanced cancers. Assay used: immunoSEQ multiplex PCR; TCRdb lists only in-frame clones, some missing. The table shows 15,000 to 20,000 clones, with less than 90% occurring only once. This sample comprised CD4+ or CD8+ T cells sorted from blood, obtained in a trial of the OX40 agonist ivuxolimab. Receptor source: an adult with an advanced solid tumor such as melanoma, head and neck, liver or kidney cancer.

The chain couples TRBV15 to TRBJ1-2; D is possibly TRBD1 (5 bases). This CDR3 is 14 amino acids long. Trimming removed 4 bases at V and 6 bases at J, with 15 bases between. CDR1 and CDR2 from the germline V gene are LNHNV and YYDKDF (reference sequence). This chain's CDR3 is CATSTGRDADGYTF. Written as DNA, the CDR3 is TGTGCCACCAGCACGGGGAGGGACGCGGATGGCTACACCTTC.

This chain joins TRBV13 and TRBJ2-5; D is uncertain. Germline V CDR1 and CDR2: PRHDT, FYEKMQ (reference sequence). The CDR3 length is 14 residues. With 5 bases removed from V and 0 bases from J, the gap between germline ends came to 10 bases. In DNA, the CDR3 is TGTGCCAGCAGCCTTAGGCCTTACCAAGAGACCCAGTACTTC. It codes for CASSLRPYQETQYF. The variable domain in full, with the rest retrieved from reference TRBV13 and TRBJ2-5, is AAGVIQSPRHLIKEKRETATLKCYPIPRHDTVYWYQQGPGQDPQFLISFYEKMQSDKGSIPDRFSAQQFSDYHSELNMSSLELGDSALYFCASSLRPYQETQYFGPGTRLLVL.

This sequence joins TRBV9 and TRBJ2-7; no definite D call. V lost 0 bases and J 3 bases, leaving 7 bases between the germline ends. Germline CDR1 SGDLS, CDR2 YYNGEE. The CDR3 runs 13 residues. The CDR3 DNA follows: TGTGCCAGCAGCGTAGATGACGGCTACGAGCAGTACTTC. Its protein is CASSVDDGYEQYF.

The CDR3 loop is CASTSLGTGGSEAFF. The CDR3 DNA follows: TGTGCCAGCACCTCTTTGGGGACAGGGGGCTCTGAAGCTTTCTTT. The V call is TRBV28, the J call TRBJ1-1; 12 nucleotides line up with TRBD1. CDR3 length: 15 residues. V lost 7 bases, J lost 6 bases, and 9 bases stayed unmatched. Germline V gives CDR1 MDHEN, CDR2 SYDVKM.

This sequence joins TRBV14 and TRBJ2-7, with D perhaps TRBD2 (5 bases). Germline loops: CDR1 SGHDN, CDR2 FVKESK. V was cut by 0 bases and J by 2 bases, with 17 bases left in between. CDR3 length: 17 residues. CDR3 protein: CASSQDQKWRAAYEQYF. CDR3 sequence (DNA): TGTGCCAGCAGCCAAGATCAGAAGTGGCGGGCCGCCTACGAGCAGTACTTC.

The V call is TRBV10-3, the J call TRBJ2-1; perhaps TRBD2 as D (6 bases). The germline V gene encodes CDR1 ENHRY and CDR2 SYGVKD. V lost 5 bases and J 0 bases, leaving 17 bases between the germline ends. The CDR3 contains 17 residues. The CDR3 region is CAISPRGMMSSYNEQFF. For the CDR3, the DNA is TGTGCCATCAGTCCGCGGGGAATGATGAGCTCCTACAATGAGCAGTTCTTC.

This clone is deemed medium-sized. The chain recombines TRBV4-2 with TRBJ2-3, with TRBD2 matching over 7 bases. The CDR3 covers 17 residues. Per the germline V gene, CDR1 is LGHNA and CDR2 is YNFKEQ. The V and J ends lost 4 bases and 4 bases, in that order; junction bases with no gene match: 14. CDR3 amino acids: CASSPWVHGGSADTQYF. In nucleotides, the CDR3 is TGTGCCAGCAGCCCATGGGTTCACGGGGGGTCCGCAGATACGCAGTATTTT.

The rearrangement joins TRBV6-1 to TRBJ2-3, with TRBD1 matching over 10 bases. The V segment lost 2 bases and the J segment 3 bases; nucleotides outside the gene matches: 2. This CDR3 spans 15 amino acids. The V gene's germline CDR1 is MNHNS and CDR2 SASEGT. Here the CDR3 reads CASSEWTGGTDTQYF. CDR3 in DNA: TGTGCCAGCAGTGAATGGACAGGGGGAACAGATACGCAGTATTTT.

The chain combines TRBV19 with TRBJ2-2; unclear D gene. This CDR3 region has 13 residues. Germline assignment: CDR1 LNHDA and CDR2 SQIVND (reference sequence). Trimming left V 1 base short and J 6 bases short, with 6 bases between. CDR3 sequence reads: CASSIVGSGELFF. CDR3 in DNA: TGTGCCAGTAGTATAGTCGGATCCGGGGAGCTGTTTTTT.

The CDR3 spells CASSLGGDYVLEQYF. The DNA of the CDR3 is TGTGCCAGCAGCTTAGGCGGGGACTATGTTCTCGAGCAGTACTTC. V and J are TRBV11-3 and TRBJ2-7; 7 positions match TRBD2. From germline, CDR1 is SGHNT and CDR2 YENEEA. CDR3 length equals 15 residues. Unmatched junction bases numbered 9, after V lost 1 base and J lost 6 bases.

This chain uses TRBV30 with TRBJ2-3; D is unresolved. The CDR3 loop spans 11 amino acids. V was shortened by 2 bases and J by 3 bases, with 3 bases between the two germline ends. The V gene's germline CDR1 is GTSNPN and CDR2 SVGIG (reference sequence). The CDR3 reads CAWSFTDTQYF. The CDR3 DNA reads as TGTGCCTGGAGTTTTACAGATACGCAGTATTTT.

The chain employs TRBV13 and TRBJ2-6, with D perhaps TRBD1 (5 bases). The length of the CDR3 is 15 residues. Trimming pared 2 bases from V and 4 bases from J, leaving 9 bases between. Germline CDR1 is PRHDT and CDR2 is FYEKMQ (reference sequence). The CDR3 sequence: CASSLWGLGANVLTF. DNA of the CDR3: TGTGCCAGCAGCTTATGGGGCCTGGGGGCCAACGTCCTGACTTTC.

This rearrangement joins TRBV21-1 to TRBJ2-3. TRBV21-1 is given as a pseudogene. This CDR3 has 14 residues. CDR3 coding DNA: TGTGCCAGCAGCAAACCCTACCGACCGGATACGCAGTATTTT. This codes for CASSKPYRPDTQYF.

V gene TRBV2 combines with J gene TRBJ1-1; 8 positions match TRBD1. The V and J ends lost 2 bases and 11 bases, in that order; junction bases with no gene match: 13. The CDR3 length is 15 residues. Germline V gene data show CDR1 as SNHLY and CDR2 as FYNNEI. The CDR3 region has the DNA TGTGCCAGCAGTGAACTTTCGGACAGGGACGCTGGGGCTTTCTTT. It translates to CASSELSDRDAGAFF.